Presented here are 4 T cell receptor beta chains from one specimen sequenced in a study of blood T cell repertoires in COVID-19. Clones were sequenced by immunoSEQ multiplex PCR, and TCRdb holds only the in-frame ones, with some missing. Of 200,000 or so clones in the sample, about 86% are singletons; the top ten hold 7.5%. Sequenced material: PBMCs or T cells enriched from blood (not recorded which). Source of these receptors: a man in his forties who had recovered from COVID-19.

The genes are TRBV28 and TRBJ1-5; tentatively, D is TRBD1 (6 bases). Trimming took 2 bases from V and 4 from J, leaving 21 bases between them. Germline-derived CDR1 and CDR2 are MDHEN and SYDVKM. This CDR3 contains 18 residues. The CDR3 sequence: CASSLGEGRRGGNQPQHF. Here the CDR3 DNA reads TGTGCCAGCAGTTTAGGTGAGGGGCGCAGGGGTGGTAATCAGCCCCAGCATTTT. Based on the CDR3 plus reference TRBV28 and TRBJ1-5, the full variable domain is DVKVTQSSRYLVKRTGEKVFLECVQDMDHENMFWYRQDPGLGLRLIYFSYDVKMKEKGDIPEGYSVSREKKERFSLILESASTNQTSMYLCASSLGEGRRGGNQPQHFGDGTRLSIL.

The gene calls are TRBV6-6 and TRBJ2-2; no definite D call. In germline, CDR1 is MNHNY, CDR2 SVGAGI (reference sequence). V was clipped by 6 bases and J by 6 bases, with 14 bases between them. This CDR3 contains 14 residues. CDR3 region: CASSNRVSAGELFF. CDR3 nucleotide sequence: TGTGCCAGCAGCAACCGAGTTTCGGCCGGGGAGCTGTTTTTT.

The chain joins TRBV4-3 to TRBJ1-1; 7 nucleotides align to TRBD1. Losses at the gene ends were 4 bases for V and 1 base for J; bases not matched to a gene: 6. This CDR3 is 15 amino acids long. Germline CDR1 is LGHNA and CDR2 is YSLEER. The CDR3 region is CASSPRGDPNTEAFF. CDR3 in DNA: TGCGCCAGCAGCCCCAGGGGGGACCCGAACACTGAAGCTTTCTTT.

With regard to this clone: Different DNA sequences within this sample yield the same CDR3. The chain links TRBV18 to TRBJ1-1, with a tentative D call TRBD1 (5 bases). Trimming pared 4 bases from V and 0 bases from J, leaving 9 bases between. Germline CDR1 and CDR2: KGHSH and LQKENI. The CDR3 contains 14 residues. CDR3 sequence (DNA): TGTGCCAGCTCACAGGACACTGTGAACACTGAAGCTTTCTTT. It encodes CASSQDTVNTEAFF.